Sequencing of this T cell receptor (beta chain) was carried out in a study of cytomegalovirus exposure and HLA in healthy donors. The primer mix had 60 Vbeta and 13 Jbeta primers. The method was immunoSEQ multiplex PCR; TCRdb's version includes in-frame clones alone and lacks a portion of them. The repertoire holds roughly 68,000 clones, with roughly four fifths as singletons. V was clipped by 5 bases and J by 9 bases; unmatched bases: 15. The V gene's germline CDR1 is SGHAT and CDR2 FQNNGV. This CDR3 spans 17 amino acids. The clonotype was recovered from a woman aged 25-40 years in good health and CMV-seropositive. V and J are TRBV11-2 and TRBJ2-1; 11 nucleotides align to TRBD2. The sequencing sample was made of PBMCs. Written as DNA, the CDR3 is TGTGCCAGCAGCCTACGCCCCCAGGGGCTAGCGGGAGGTGAGCAGTTCTTC. Encoded protein: CASSLRPQGLAGGEQFF.